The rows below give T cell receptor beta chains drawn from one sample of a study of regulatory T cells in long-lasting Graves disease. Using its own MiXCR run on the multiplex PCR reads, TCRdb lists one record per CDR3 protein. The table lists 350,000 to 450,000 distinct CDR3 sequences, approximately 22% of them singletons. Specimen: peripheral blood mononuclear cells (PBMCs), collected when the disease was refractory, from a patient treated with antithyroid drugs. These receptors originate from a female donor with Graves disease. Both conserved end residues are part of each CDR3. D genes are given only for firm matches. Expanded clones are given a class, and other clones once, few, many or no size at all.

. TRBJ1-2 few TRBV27 CASSTLTGPYGYTF TGTGCCAGCAGCACCCTCACAGGGCCCTATGGCTACACCTTC
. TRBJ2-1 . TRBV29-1 CSVGKAGHNEQFF TGCAGCGTTGGGAAAGCGGGCCACAATGAGCAGTTCTTC
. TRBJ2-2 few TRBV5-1 CASSLLSAGELFF TGCGCCAGCAGCTTGTTGTCGGCCGGGGAGCTGTTTTTT
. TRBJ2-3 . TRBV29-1 CSVCWIFTDTQYF TGCAGCGTGTGCTGGATTTTCACAGATACGCAGTATTTT
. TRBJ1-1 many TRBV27 CASSETVNTEAFF TGTGCCAGCAGTGAGACAGTGAACACTGAAGCTTTCTTT
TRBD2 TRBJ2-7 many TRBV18 CASSPGTSGSYEQYF TGTGCCAGCAGTCCCGGGACTAGCGGCTCCTACGAGCAGTACTTC
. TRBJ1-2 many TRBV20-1 CSARDRAAPRGYTF TGCAGTGCTAGAGATCGGGCAGCCCCTAGGGGCTACACCTTC
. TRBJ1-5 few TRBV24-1 CATSVGQPQHF TGTGCCACCAGTGTGGGCCAGCCCCAGCATTTT
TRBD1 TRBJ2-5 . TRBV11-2 CTSSPGTGGETQYF TGTACCAGCAGCCCCGGGACAGGGGGGGAGACCCAGTACTTC
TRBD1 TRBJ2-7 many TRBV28 CASSQPWTGGSYEQYF TGTGCCAGCAGTCAACCATGGACAGGCGGCTCCTACGAGCAGTACTTC
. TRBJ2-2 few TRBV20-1 CSARDWGNNPTGELFF TGCAGTGCTAGAGATTGGGGTAATAACCCAACCGGGGAGCTGTTTTTT
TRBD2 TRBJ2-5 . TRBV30 CAWSVGLAEGWETQYF TGTGCCTGGAGTGTAGGACTAGCGGAGGGCTGGGAGACCCAGTACTTC
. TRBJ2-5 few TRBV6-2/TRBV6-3 CASSYTGSSFVF TGTGCCAGCAGTTACACAGGGAGCAGCTTCGTCTTC
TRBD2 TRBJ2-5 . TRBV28 CASSGLAGFQETQYF TGTGCCAGCAGTGGACTAGCGGGGTTTCAAGAGACCCAGTACTTC
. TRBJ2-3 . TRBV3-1 CASSSLYSSTDTQYF TGTGCCAGCAGCTCCCTCTATTCTAGCACAGATACGCAGTATTTT
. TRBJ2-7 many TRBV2 CASARSYEQYF TGTGCCTCCGCGCGGAGTTACGAGCAGTACTTC
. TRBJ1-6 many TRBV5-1 CASSNSPHGNNSPLHF TGCGCCAGCAGCAATAGTCCCCATGGGAATAATTCACCCCTCCACTTT
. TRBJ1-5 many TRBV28 CASSLWTSGDQPQHF TGTGCCAGCAGTTTGTGGACATCGGGGGATCAGCCCCAGCATTTT
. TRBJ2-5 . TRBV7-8 CASSHNRDGQETQYF TGTGCCAGCAGCCATAACCGGGACGGTCAAGAGACCCAGTACTTC
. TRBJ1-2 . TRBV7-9 CASTGAGGENYGYTF TGTGCCAGCACCGGCGCGGGGGGTGAGAACTATGGCTACACCTTC
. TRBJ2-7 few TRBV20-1 CGYSGSSYEQYF TGCGGCTACTCGGGCAGCTCCTACGAGCAGTACTTC
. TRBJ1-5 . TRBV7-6 CASSLTPRNQPQHF TGTGCCAGCAGTTTAACCCCAAGGAATCAGCCCCAGCATTTT
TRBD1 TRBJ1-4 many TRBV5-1 CASSLGTGYNEKLFF TGCGCCAGCAGCTTGGGGACAGGGTATAATGAAAAACTGTTTTTT
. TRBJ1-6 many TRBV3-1 CASSQGQGSNSPLHF TGTGCCAGCAGCCAAGGTCAGGGGAGTAATTCACCCCTCCACTTT
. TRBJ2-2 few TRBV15 CATSRVRPPTTGELFF TGTGCCACCAGCAGAGTTCGGCCCCCGACCACCGGGGAGCTGTTTTTT
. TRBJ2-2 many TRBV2 CASSAEGYRNTGELFF TGTGCCAGCAGTGCGGAGGGTTATCGGAACACCGGGGAGCTGTTTTTT
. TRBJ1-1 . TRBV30 CAWGGVNTEAFF TGTGCCTGGGGGGGGGTGAACACTGAAGCTTTCTTT
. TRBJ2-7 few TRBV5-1 CASSPTTRQPYEQYF TGCGCCAGCAGCCCGACGACTAGACAGCCCTACGAGCAGTACTTC
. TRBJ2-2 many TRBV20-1 CSAKGGTGELFF TGCAGTGCTAAAGGGGGCACCGGGGAGCTGTTTTTT
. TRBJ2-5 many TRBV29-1 CSVHGQRQETQYF TGCAGCGTTCATGGACAGAGGCAAGAGACCCAGTACTTC
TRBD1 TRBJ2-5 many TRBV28 CASGTAQETQYF TGTGCCAGCGGGACAGCCCAAGAGACCCAGTACTTC
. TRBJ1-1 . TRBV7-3 CASSSQGGVEAFF TGTGCCAGCAGCTCACAGGGAGGTGTGGAAGCTTTCTTT
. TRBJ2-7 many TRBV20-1 CSARLGEKMYEQYF TGCAGTGCAAGGCTAGGGGAAAAAATGTACGAGCAGTACTTC
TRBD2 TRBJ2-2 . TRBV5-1 CASSLRSGRVVAGELFF TGCGCCAGCAGCTTACGAAGCGGGAGGGTTGTCGCCGGGGAGCTGTTTTTT
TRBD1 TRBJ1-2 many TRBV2 CASSLTGGAAYGYTF TGTGCCAGCAGTCTTACAGGGGGCGCTGCCTATGGCTACACCTTC
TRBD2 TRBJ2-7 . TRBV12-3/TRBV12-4 CASSPPTSGREQYF TGTGCCAGCAGTCCGCCCACTAGCGGGAGGGAGCAGTACTTC
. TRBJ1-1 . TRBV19 CASSILPLAGTEAFF TGTGCCAGTAGTATCTTACCCCTCGCCGGGACTGAAGCTTTCTTT
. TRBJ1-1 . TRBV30 CAWSGGGGTEAFF TGTGCCTGGAGTGGAGGGGGTGGCACTGAAGCTTTCTTT
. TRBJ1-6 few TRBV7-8 CASSLGAQYNSPLHF TGTGCCAGCAGCTTAGGGGCGCAGTATAATTCACCCCTCCACTTT
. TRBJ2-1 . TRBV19 CASSERRTYNEQFF TGTGCCAGTAGCGAACGCCGGACCTACAATGAGCAGTTCTTC
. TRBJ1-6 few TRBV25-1 CASSEYFPQGGQNSPLHF TGTGCCAGCAGTGAATATTTTCCCCAGGGAGGGCAAAATTCACCCCTCCACTTT